This TCR beta chain is from a study of siplizumab effects on memory and regulatory T cells. The method was immunoSEQ multiplex PCR; TCRdb's version includes in-frame clones alone and lacks a portion of them. This sample yields a few thousand clones, of which roughly half are seen a single time; roughly 3.9% belongs to the top ten. The V end was cut by 7 bases, the J end by 1 base, with 14 bases between. The CDR3 loop spans 14 amino acids. CDR1 LNHDA and CDR2 SQIVND come from the germline V gene (reference sequence). In the mixed lymphocyte reaction, cells were cocultured for 6 days at 37°C. As for this clone: Antigen unknown.

Study outcomes and limitations: A major contribution to the alloresponse seemed to be made by naive T cells, which seemed more diverse than memory cells. Roughly 80-97% of proliferating CD4+ or CD8+ clones defied assignment to a naive or memory phenotype.

The clonotype comes from a human donor in good health; the cells came from an allogeneic mixed lymphocyte reaction. Some clones in this sample may be carry-over from other donors' samples. V gene TRBV19 combines with J gene TRBJ2-7, with D unresolved. The sequencing input was CFSE-low (dividing) CD4+ T cells sorted from an allogeneic mixed lymphocyte reaction. The CDR3 protein is CASTRRLLSYEQYF. The CDR3 bases are TGTGCCAGTACCCGGCGGCTACTTTCCTACGAGCAGTACTTC.